These 22 T cell receptor beta chains were sequenced from one sample in a study of technical replicates of blood from several donors. The method was immunoSEQ multiplex PCR; TCRdb's version includes in-frame clones alone and lacks a portion of them. The data contain tens of thousands of clones, more than 90% of them seen just once; the ten biggest clones take up approximately 0.39%. Sequenced sample: T cells isolated from PBMCs. These receptors all come from a human donor in good health.

CDR3 amino acids: CASSLLGQGAVNTEAFF. Written as DNA, the CDR3 is TGCGCCAGCAGCTTGCTCGGACAGGGGGCGGTGAACACTGAAGCTTTCTTT. V is TRBV5-1 and J is TRBJ1-1; 11 bases line up with TRBD1. The junction had 5 bases not matched to a gene; V was cut back by 1 base and J by 0 bases. CDR3 length: 17 amino acids. Per germline, CDR1 SGHRS and CDR2 YFSETQ. Full variable domain (rest looked up from reference TRBV5-1 and TRBJ1-1): KAGVTQTPRYLIKTRGQQVTLSCSPISGHRSVSWYQQTPGQGLQFLFEYFSETQRNKGNFPGRFSGRQFSNSRSEMNVSTLELGDSALYLCASSLLGQGAVNTEAFFGQGTRLTVV.

This CDR3 reads CASSVGGGSADTQYF. CDR3 DNA: TGTGCCAGCAGCGTAGGCGGCGGGAGCGCAGATACGCAGTATTTT. This chain uses TRBV9 with TRBJ2-3; 7 bases are shared with TRBD2. Germline values: CDR1 SGDLS, CDR2 YYNGEE. After removal of 0 bases from V and 4 bases from J, the junction contained 5 bases not matched to a gene. This CDR3 is 15 amino acids long.

The V call is TRBV28, the J call TRBJ2-5, with 9 bases aligning to TRBD1. The trim removed 4 bases at V and 4 bases at J, leaving 7 bases unmatched. Per the germline V gene, CDR1 is MDHEN and CDR2 is SYDVKM. The CDR3 has 15 residues. CDR3 sequence reads: CASSSPGQGLETQYF. The CDR3 DNA follows: TGTGCCAGCAGTTCACCGGGACAGGGCTTAGAGACCCAGTACTTC.

The chain recombines TRBV19 with TRBJ2-3; D might be TRBD2 (5 bases). Between the trimmed V and J ends, which lost 2 bases and 0 bases, there was a span of 9 bases. This CDR3 is built from 15 residues. The germline gives CDR1 LNHDA, CDR2 SQIVND (reference sequence). DNA for the CDR3: TGTGCCAGTAGTATAAGCGGAACTAGCACAGATACGCAGTATTTT. Protein product: CASSISGTSTDTQYF.

This chain links TRBV11-3 with TRBJ2-6; a weak D match, TRBD2 (6 bases). The CDR3 covers 16 residues. V was pared by 7 bases and J by 2 bases, with 15 bases between. Germline V gene sequence: CDR1 SGHNT, CDR2 YENEEA. CDR3 coding DNA: TGTGCCAGCACCTCAGGGAGGTCTCCTGGGGCCAACGTCCTGACTTTC. This gives the protein CASTSGRSPGANVLTF.

As to this clone: Distinct nucleotide sequences in the sample also encode this CDR3. Here the CDR3 DNA reads TGCGCCAGCAGCCTAGAACAGGGGGCGTATGAGCAGTACTTC. Encoded protein: CASSLEQGAYEQYF. The gene calls are TRBV5-1 and TRBJ2-7, with 9 bases lining up with TRBD1. The V gene's germline CDR1 is SGHRS and CDR2 YFSETQ. After removal of 4 bases from V and 7 bases from J, the junction contained 9 bases not matched to a gene. The CDR3 is 14 residues long.

CDR3 sequence (DNA): TGTGCCAGCAGGACTAGCGGCGATTCCTACGAGCAGTACTTC. As protein: CASRTSGDSYEQYF. J is TRBJ2-7 and V is TRBV6-1, with 9 bases matching TRBD2. V lost 6 bases and J lost 1; bases outside the gene matches: 4. CDR3 length equals 14 residues. Germline V gene data show CDR1 as MNHNS and CDR2 as SASEGT.

This rearrangement joins TRBV9 to TRBJ2-1; D ambiguous. V was pared by 4 bases and J by 9 bases, with 17 bases between. The CDR3 is made up of 14 amino acids. Germline V lookup: CDR1 SGDLS, CDR2 YYNGEE. CDR3 loop: CASSPFSVGSEQFF. The CDR3 DNA is TGTGCCAGCAGCCCTTTCTCGGTCGGTAGTGAGCAGTTCTTC. Complete variable domain (other parts from reference TRBV9 and TRBJ2-1): DSGVTQTPKHLITATGQRVTLRCSPRSGDLSVYWYQQSLDQGLQFLIQYYNGEERAKGNILERFSAQQFPDLHSELNLSSLELGDSALYFCASSPFSVGSEQFFGPGTRLTVL.

The chain couples TRBV30 to TRBJ1-3; 9 nucleotides align to TRBD1. The germline CDR1 and CDR2 sequences are GTSNPN and SVGIG (reference sequence). The CDR3 totals 15 residues. The V gene end was trimmed by 3 bases and the J gene end by 4 bases; junction bases not matched to a gene: 7. CDR3 bases: TGTGCCTGGAGGCATAGGGGGACAGGGGGAAACACCATATATTTT. Its protein product is CAWRHRGTGGNTIYF.

The CDR3 spells CASSMYGNTEAFF. The CDR3 DNA reads TGTGCCAGTAGTATGTACGGGAACACTGAAGCTTTCTTT. This sequence joins TRBV19 and TRBJ1-1; the D is unclear. The CDR3 has 13 residues. Trimming left V 3 bases short and J 1 base short, with 6 bases between. The germline V gene has CDR1 LNHDA and CDR2 SQIVND (reference sequence).

This chain connects TRBV7-3 to TRBJ2-2; maybe TRBD1 (8 bases). Trimming removed 5 bases from V and 6 bases from J, with 16 bases in between. The germline CDR1 and CDR2 sequences are SGHTA and FQGTGA. The CDR3 loop spans 15 amino acids. The CDR3 DNA reads TGTGCCAGCAGCCAACAGGGGGGGCTCGCCGGGGAGCTGTTTTTT. It translates to CASSQQGGLAGELFF.

The chain combines TRBV30 with TRBJ1-2; 8 nucleotides match TRBD1. CDR1 and CDR2 from the germline V gene are GTSNPN and SVGIG (reference sequence). Unmatched junction bases numbered 4, after V lost 1 base and J lost 3 bases. CDR3 length: 14 residues. Here the CDR3 reads CAWSEDRVDYGYTF. CDR3 coding DNA: TGTGCCTGGAGTGAGGACAGGGTAGACTATGGCTACACCTTC.

The genes are TRBV7-3 and TRBJ1-1, with D tentatively TRBD1 (5 bases). In germline, CDR1 is SGHTA, CDR2 FQGTGA. V lost 5 bases to trimming and J lost 5 bases, with 9 bases between them. This CDR3 spans 12 amino acids. The CDR3: CASSEGATEAFF. CDR3 coding DNA: TGTGCCAGCAGCGAAGGGGCGACTGAAGCTTTCTTT.

The V gene is TRBV7-6, the J gene TRBJ2-3; 11 bases line up with TRBD2. Germline values: CDR1 SGHVS, CDR2 FNYEAQ. The CDR3 runs 15 residues. Trimming removed 5 bases from V and 7 bases from J; junction bases left unmatched: 8. CDR3 region: CASSPTSGSRYTQYF. The CDR3 nucleotides are TGTGCCAGCAGCCCAACTAGCGGGAGTAGGTATACGCAGTATTTT.

The chain links TRBV11-2 to TRBJ2-5, with TRBD1 as a possible D gene (5 bases). From germline, CDR1 is SGHAT and CDR2 FQNNGV. V was pared by 5 bases and J by 1 base, with 14 bases between. The CDR3 extends over 15 amino acids. CDR3 amino acids: CASSLGWGPQETQYF. For the CDR3, the DNA is TGTGCCAGCAGCCTAGGCTGGGGCCCCCAAGAGACCCAGTACTTC.

The gene calls are TRBV7-6 and TRBJ1-2, with D unresolved. This CDR3 is built from 16 residues. V was pared by 3 bases and J by 7 bases, with 21 bases between. In germline, CDR1 is SGHVS, CDR2 FNYEAQ. The DNA of the CDR3 is TGTGCCAGCAGCTTGGACTTAGATAGTGGGCGTCGTGGCTACACCTTC. Protein sequence: CASSLDLDSGRRGYTF.

The chain links TRBV25-1 to TRBJ2-2; D may be TRBD1 (5 bases). The V end was cut by 4 bases, the J end by 6 bases, with 12 bases between. There are 14 residues in the CDR3. Germline V CDR1 and CDR2: MGHDK, SYGVNS. The chain's CDR3 is CASSVQGGAGELFF. The CDR3 DNA reads as TGTGCCAGCAGTGTCCAGGGTGGCGCCGGGGAGCTGTTTTTT.

This chain joins TRBV5-1 and TRBJ1-1; D is uncertain. The CDR3 has 15 residues. V was clipped by 0 bases and J by 1 base, with 10 bases between them. Germline-derived CDR1 and CDR2 are SGHRS and YFSETQ. The CDR3 DNA follows: TGCGCCAGCAGCTTGGCCCACGCCGGGAACACTGAAGCTTTCTTT. Encoded protein: CASSLAHAGNTEAFF.

The chain combines TRBV27 with TRBJ1-2; 7 bases match TRBD1. Germline-derived CDR1 and CDR2 are MNHEY and SMNVEV (reference sequence). This CDR3 contains 15 residues. Trimming took 0 bases from V and 3 from J; bases not matched to a gene: 4. CDR3 region: CASSLSAGQHYGYTF. The CDR3 bases are TGTGCCAGCAGTTTATCCGCGGGACAGCACTATGGCTACACCTTC.

The chain joins TRBV7-9 to TRBJ1-4, with TRBD1 matching 8 bases. The CDR3 runs to 12 residues. Germline V CDR1 and CDR2: SEHNR, FQNEAQ (reference sequence). V shed 5 bases and J 11 bases; nucleotides not matched to a gene: 4. The CDR3 region is CASSPGTGKLFF. CDR3 bases: TGTGCCAGCAGCCCAGGGACAGGCAAACTGTTTTTT.

The chain carries TRBV6-1 and TRBJ2-1; D is unresolved. Looked up from germline, CDR1 is MNHNS and CDR2 is SASEGT. The V end lost 8 bases, the J end lost 5 bases, and 10 bases lay between the germline ends. The CDR3 totals 12 residues. In DNA, the CDR3 is TGTGCCAGCCGCGCCTTTGACAATGAGCAGTTCTTC. It codes for CASRAFDNEQFF.

This sequence joins TRBV19 and TRBJ2-2, with 8 nucleotides matching TRBD1. The V gene end was trimmed by 6 bases and the J gene end by 3 bases; junction bases not matched to a gene: 3. Per the germline V gene, CDR1 is LNHDA and CDR2 is SQIVND (reference sequence). The CDR3 totals 14 residues. CDR3 coding DNA: TGTGCCAGTAGCGGACAGGGTTACACCGGGGAGCTGTTTTTT. This gives the protein CASSGQGYTGELFF.